This TCR beta chain originates from a study of cytomegalovirus exposure and HLA in healthy donors. Study-wide findings and caveats: Equally common other TCR beta chains were less clonally expanded than HLA-associated ones, a later analysis found. Analysis performed later found roughly 18,000 TCR beta sequences associated with HLA alleles at 0.05 false discovery rate.

Points on this clone: Its specificity is not known.

Looked up from germline, CDR1 is GTSNPN and CDR2 is SVGIG (reference sequence). This CDR3 region has 14 residues. The V segment lost 5 bases and the J segment 4 bases; nucleotides outside the gene matches: 6. PCR employed 60 Vbeta and 13 Jbeta primers. Using immunoSEQ multiplex PCR, the repertoire was profiled, and TCRdb retains in-frame clones only, with some absent. The data hold under 150,000 clones, with more than 60% observed a single time. V and J are TRBV30 and TRBJ2-7, with 12 bases identical to TRBD1. The receptor's source is a man younger than 45 in good health and CMV-seronegative. Sequenced input: PBMCs. The CDR3 nucleotides read TGTGCCTGGGCGGGGACAGGGGGCCAGTACGAGCAGTACTTC. Residues: CAWAGTGGQYEQYF.